The rows below give T cell receptor beta chains drawn from one sample of a study of Graves' ophthalmopathy and Graves' hyperthyroidism. TCRdb passed the multiplex PCR reads through MiXCR, listing each CDR3 protein once. The table lists under 250,000 distinct CDR3 sequences, roughly 21% of them singletons. The sample was peripheral blood. The receptors originated from a woman in her forties or fifties with Graves' ophthalmopathy. The CDR3 runs from the conserved cysteine through the conserved F or W. The order of the fields is V gene, D gene, J gene, CDR3 protein. A D gene is named only where the DNA matches it firmly.

V gene: TRBV11-1
D gene: .
J gene: TRBJ1-5
CDR3 protein: CASSFARQPQHF

V gene: TRBV6-5
D gene: TRBD1
J gene: TRBJ2-6
CDR3 protein: CASTSRQGSGANVLTF

V gene: TRBV6-2/TRBV6-3
D gene: .
J gene: TRBJ1-5
CDR3 protein: CASSYSGSDSPAQHF

V gene: TRBV5-1
D gene: TRBD1
J gene: TRBJ1-2
CDR3 protein: CASSPKTGMDGYGYTF

V gene: TRBV15
D gene: TRBD1
J gene: TRBJ2-7
CDR3 protein: CATSQTGEPYEQYF

V gene: TRBV2
D gene: .
J gene: TRBJ1-2
CDR3 protein: CASTSGRKSRVGYTF

V gene: TRBV15
D gene: .
J gene: TRBJ1-2
CDR3 protein: CATSSSPGQTYGYTF

V gene: TRBV29-1
D gene: TRBD1
J gene: TRBJ1-3
CDR3 protein: CSVQTGEKAGNTIYF

V gene: TRBV4-1
D gene: .
J gene: TRBJ2-7
CDR3 protein: CASSLGGASPHEQYF

V gene: TRBV27
D gene: TRBD1
J gene: TRBJ2-6
CDR3 protein: CASSFFQGASGANVLTF

V gene: TRBV25-1
D gene: .
J gene: TRBJ2-7
CDR3 protein: CASRPGPPGYEQYF

V gene: TRBV28
D gene: .
J gene: TRBJ2-5
CDR3 protein: CASTHVLGSTSQAQYF

V gene: TRBV27
D gene: .
J gene: TRBJ2-2
CDR3 protein: CASSLKGGTGELFF

V gene: TRBV6-7
D gene: TRBD2
J gene: TRBJ2-7
CDR3 protein: CASSYAGRGWTPGGLLYEQYF

V gene: TRBV5-1
D gene: .
J gene: TRBJ1-1
CDR3 protein: CASSPSTRGIGTEAFF

V gene: TRBV6-1
D gene: .
J gene: TRBJ2-4
CDR3 protein: CASTDARGLGNIQYF

V gene: TRBV18
D gene: TRBD1
J gene: TRBJ1-6
CDR3 protein: CASSPSSGTGGRYYNSPLHF

V gene: TRBV15
D gene: .
J gene: TRBJ2-2
CDR3 protein: CATDRTVGDTGELFF

V gene: TRBV27
D gene: TRBD1
J gene: TRBJ2-2
CDR3 protein: CASRMGQGTTGELFF

V gene: TRBV11-2
D gene: .
J gene: TRBJ2-5
CDR3 protein: CASSLAAPETQYF

V gene: TRBV6-5
D gene: .
J gene: TRBJ2-5
CDR3 protein: CASSRLGGETQYF

V gene: TRBV18
D gene: TRBD1
J gene: TRBJ1-2
CDR3 protein: CASSPSTGGGLSGYTF

V gene: TRBV6-5
D gene: .
J gene: TRBJ1-1
CDR3 protein: CASSYLAGNTEAFF

V gene: TRBV9
D gene: TRBD1
J gene: TRBJ1-3
CDR3 protein: CASSVVDRGLSGNTIYF

V gene: TRBV28
D gene: .
J gene: TRBJ2-5
CDR3 protein: CASSYGLGQETQYF

V gene: TRBV12-3/TRBV12-4
D gene: .
J gene: TRBJ1-2
CDR3 protein: CASSWARAPYGYTF

V gene: TRBV3-1
D gene: .
J gene: TRBJ1-1
CDR3 protein: CASLGALNTEAFF

V gene: TRBV28
D gene: TRBD1
J gene: TRBJ1-5
CDR3 protein: CASSFRGTGNNQPQHF

V gene: TRBV7-9
D gene: .
J gene: TRBJ1-1
CDR3 protein: CASSLGTYTEAFF

V gene: TRBV3-1
D gene: TRBD1
J gene: TRBJ2-7
CDR3 protein: CASSRAGLRDRAYEQYF

V gene: TRBV12-3/TRBV12-4
D gene: .
J gene: TRBJ1-6
CDR3 protein: CASSLAGASSPLHF

V gene: TRBV12-3/TRBV12-4
D gene: .
J gene: TRBJ1-5
CDR3 protein: CASSLAAGNQPQHF

V gene: TRBV6-2/TRBV6-3
D gene: TRBD2
J gene: TRBJ2-7
CDR3 protein: CASTGTSVLHEQYF

V gene: TRBV5-5
D gene: TRBD2
J gene: TRBJ2-5
CDR3 protein: CASSFRTSGRAQETQYF

V gene: TRBV6-1
D gene: TRBD2
J gene: TRBJ2-7
CDR3 protein: CASKRTSGPYEQYF

V gene: TRBV11-2
D gene: .
J gene: TRBJ1-1
CDR3 protein: CASSLDSLTEAFF

V gene: TRBV20-1
D gene: TRBD2
J gene: TRBJ2-7
CDR3 protein: CSATTTGTSGRATNEQYF

V gene: TRBV6-5
D gene: .
J gene: TRBJ1-2
CDR3 protein: CASMGRAHGYTF

V gene: TRBV11-2
D gene: .
J gene: TRBJ1-5
CDR3 protein: CASSLDRVSNQPQHF

V gene: TRBV5-1
D gene: TRBD2
J gene: TRBJ2-4
CDR3 protein: CASSLGTSGTLAKNIQYF

V gene: TRBV4-1
D gene: .
J gene: TRBJ2-7
CDR3 protein: CASSQENGGYEQYF

V gene: TRBV27
D gene: .
J gene: TRBJ2-2
CDR3 protein: CASSLAGQTTGELFF

V gene: TRBV7-3
D gene: TRBD2
J gene: TRBJ2-5
CDR3 protein: CASSSPGTSTETQYF

V gene: TRBV4-1
D gene: TRBD2
J gene: TRBJ2-7
CDR3 protein: CASSQGLAGGGSYEQYF

V gene: TRBV7-8
D gene: .
J gene: TRBJ2-7
CDR3 protein: CASSLAGGIPYEQYF